What follows are 32 T cell receptor beta chains derived from one specimen sequenced in a study of blood T cell repertoires in COVID-19 (dated by TCRdb to 2018 to 2020). Receptor amplification or capture employed the immunoSEQ multiplex PCR assay. Imported from immuneACCESS, the table was reduced by TCRdb to in-frame sequences with V and J called. These copies leave out some clones; in studies compared against another copy, an unresolved V gene accounts for under half, and the cause of the remainder is not known. In this sample the table shows some 260,000 clones, about 85% of which occur a single time. The top ten clones comprise about 6.9% of the sample. Sequencing was done on a sample of PBMCs or T cells enriched from blood (not recorded which). The receptors here all came from a woman aged 30 to 39 with acute COVID-19.

CDR3 in amino acids: CASRPGVRYEQYF. The CDR3, as DNA: TGTGCCAGCCGTCCGGGGGTTAGGTACGAGCAGTACTTC. This chain links TRBV27 with TRBJ2-7, with D tentatively TRBD2 (6 bases). Trimming took 8 bases from V and 4 from J, leaving 15 bases between them. The CDR3 spans 13 residues. The V gene's germline CDR1 is MNHEY and CDR2 SMNVEV (reference sequence).

V and J are TRBV27 and TRBJ2-7; 7 nucleotides match TRBD2. With 5 bases clipped from V and 0 bases from J, the junction kept 4 bases outside the gene matches. This CDR3 region has 14 residues. Germline V gene lookup returns CDR1 MNHEY and CDR2 SMNVEV (reference sequence). CDR3 in DNA: TGTGCCAGCAGTGAAAGCGGGACCTCCTACGAGCAGTACTTC. Translation: CASSESGTSYEQYF.

The chain joins TRBV24-1 to TRBJ2-7; D unresolved. Trimming pared 0 bases from V and 6 bases from J, leaving 5 bases between. CDR1 and CDR2 from the germline V gene are KGHDR and SFDVKD. There are 12 residues in the CDR3. For the CDR3, the DNA is TGTGCCACCAGTGATTTGGGCAGCGAGCAGTACTTC. Translated: CATSDLGSEQYF.

This CDR3 is CASSLGGTGANVLTF. CDR3 DNA sequence: TGTGCCAGCAGCTTGGGCGGGACTGGGGCCAACGTCCTGACTTTC. This chain connects TRBV5-4 to TRBJ2-6, with a possible D match to TRBD2 (6 bases). Germline loops: CDR1 SGHNT, CDR2 YYREEE (reference sequence). Trimming stripped 0 bases from V and 2 bases from J, with 6 bases between. The CDR3 has 15 amino acids. Looking up the rest from reference TRBV5-4 and TRBJ2-6 gives the full variable domain: ETGVTQSPTHLIKTRGQQVTLRCSSQSGHNTVSWYQQALGQGPQFIFQYYREEENGRGNFPPRFSGLQFPNYSSELNVNALELDDSALYLCASSLGGTGANVLTFGAGSRLTVL.

V gene TRBV19 combines with J gene TRBJ2-3; D ambiguous. Trimming removed 8 bases at V and 1 base at J, with 10 bases between. This CDR3 region has 13 residues. CDR1 LNHDA and CDR2 SQIVND come from the germline V gene (reference sequence). CDR3 DNA sequence: TGTGCCAGTGGCGCGGCGGGCACAGATACGCAGTATTTT. Its translation: CASGAAGTDTQYF.

The chain uses TRBV4-3 and TRBJ1-2; no definite D call. The CDR3 length is 15 residues. Germline V gene data show CDR1 as LGHNA and CDR2 as YSLEER. Trimming stripped 4 bases from V and 2 bases from J, with 14 bases between. The CDR3 protein is CASSLSSRRNYGYTF. For the CDR3, the DNA is TGCGCCAGCAGCCTAAGCTCGCGGCGAAACTATGGCTACACCTTC.

This chain uses TRBV28 with TRBJ1-1; 8 nucleotides match TRBD1. Trimming cost V 6 bases and J 2 bases; bases outside gene matches: 5. Germline-derived CDR1 and CDR2 are MDHEN and SYDVKM. This CDR3 spans 14 amino acids. The CDR3 region is CASREGTGNTEAFF. CDR3 nucleotide sequence: TGTGCCAGCAGGGAAGGGACAGGCAACACTGAAGCTTTCTTT.

The chain links TRBV5-1 to TRBJ1-4, with 7 bases fitting TRBD1. CDR1 SGHRS and CDR2 YFSETQ come from the germline V gene. CDR3 length: 18 amino acids. J lost 6 bases, V lost 0 bases, and 14 bases had no gene match. CDR3 bases: TGCGCCAGCAGCTTGGGGACAGGACGGACGGGGACGTATGAAAAACTGTTTTTT. Translation gives CASSLGTGRTGTYEKLFF.

This chain connects TRBV3-1 (or the pseudogene TRBV3-2) to TRBJ2-7, with TRBD2 matching 14 bases. The CDR3 totals 17 residues. V trimming: 2 bases; J trimming: 6 bases; junction bases outside the gene matches: 9. Germline CDR1 and CDR2: LGHDT and YNNKEL (reference sequence). For the CDR3, the DNA is TGTGCCAGCAGCCAAAGCCCGACTAGCGGGAGGGCAGGCGAGCAGTACTTC. Encoded protein: CASSQSPTSGRAGEQYF.

The chain joins TRBV28 to TRBJ2-7; 7 bases are a match to TRBD2. The V and J ends lost 3 bases and 2 bases, in that order; junction bases with no gene match: 4. The CDR3 has 14 residues. CDR1 and CDR2 from the germline V gene are MDHEN and SYDVKM. The CDR3 DNA reads as TGTGCCAGCAGTTTCGACGGGGGGACCTACGAGCAGTACTTC. Translation gives CASSFDGGTYEQYF.

This clone occurred once. The V and J genes are TRBV30 and TRBJ2-7, with 7 bases fitting TRBD2. This CDR3 has 12 residues. Unmatched junction bases numbered 1, after V lost 2 bases and J lost 3 bases. Germline V gives CDR1 GTSNPN, CDR2 SVGIG (reference sequence). The CDR3 region has the DNA TGTGCCTGGAGTTGGGGGGGCTACGAGCAGTACTTC. Translation: CAWSWGGYEQYF.

This chain links TRBV7-9 with TRBJ1-1, with 8 bases aligning to TRBD1. The V and J ends lost 5 bases and 6 bases, in that order; junction bases with no gene match: 11. The CDR3 totals 15 residues. Germline V lookup: CDR1 SEHNR, CDR2 FQNEAQ (reference sequence). CDR3 amino acids: CASSPQGGLKAEAFF. Here the CDR3 DNA reads TGTGCCAGCAGCCCACAGGGGGGACTTAAGGCTGAAGCTTTCTTT.

Here the CDR3 DNA reads TGTGCCAGCAGCTTCGACAGGGTGAACTATGGCTACACCTTC. This translates into CASSFDRVNYGYTF. V usage is TRBV7-9 and J usage is TRBJ1-2; 7 bases fit TRBD1. The CDR3 is 14 amino acids. Germline V lookup: CDR1 SEHNR, CDR2 FQNEAQ (reference sequence). With V trimmed by 3 bases and J by 2 bases, 3 bases remained unmatched.

V is TRBV10-3 and J is TRBJ1-2, with 7 bases matching TRBD1. CDR1 and CDR2 (germline): ENHRY, SYGVKD. The CDR3 covers 12 residues. The ends lost 9 bases at V and 3 bases at J; junction bases unmatched: 4. The CDR3: CAIPGQYYGYTF. The CDR3 bases are TGTGCCATACCGGGACAGTACTATGGCTACACCTTC.

The gene calls are TRBV4-1 and TRBJ1-2, with TRBD1 as a possible D gene (6 bases). The CDR3 runs 17 residues. Looked up from germline, CDR1 is MGHRA and CDR2 is YSYEKL. With 0 bases removed from V and 4 bases from J, the gap between germline ends came to 18 bases. The CDR3 loop reads CASSQEGGGYKTYGYTF. As DNA, the CDR3 is TGCGCCAGCAGCCAAGAGGGTGGGGGCTATAAAACCTATGGCTACACCTTC.

The chain employs TRBV5-4 and TRBJ2-3; 10 positions agree with TRBD2. Germline assignment: CDR1 SGHNT and CDR2 YYREEE (reference sequence). With 0 bases clipped from V and 6 bases from J, the junction kept 10 bases outside the gene matches. CDR3 size: 17 residues. The CDR3 loop is CASSLAGITSGKDTQYF. CDR3 nucleotide sequence: TGTGCCAGCAGCTTGGCCGGTATCACTAGCGGGAAGGATACGCAGTATTTT.

The chain has TRBV5-1 and TRBJ2-1; D may be TRBD2 (5 bases). Germline CDR1 reads SGHRS; CDR2 reads YFSETQ. The CDR3 spans 16 residues. Trimming took off 2 bases at V and 3 bases at J, with 15 bases between the two ends. Here the CDR3 DNA reads TGCGCCAGCAGCTTCAACGGTCAGGCGGGCTACAATGAGCAGTTCTTC. Amino acids: CASSFNGQAGYNEQFF.

The chain employs TRBV30 and TRBJ1-2, with a tentative D call TRBD1 (6 bases). Per germline, CDR1 GTSNPN and CDR2 SVGIG (reference sequence). Trimming cost V 5 bases and J 7 bases, with 17 bases left between them. This CDR3 has 13 residues. DNA of the CDR3: TGTGCCTGGGCCGGGACAACGGACGGTGGCTACACCTTC. Amino acid sequence: CAWAGTTDGGYTF.

V gene TRBV7-2 combines with J gene TRBJ1-3; unclear D gene. Trimming left V 5 bases short and J 3 bases short, with 14 bases between. CDR3 length: 15 residues. Germline V lookup: CDR1 SGHTA, CDR2 FQGNSA. Here the CDR3 DNA reads TGTGCCAGCAGCCCCCACGAACGGGGTGGAAACACCATATATTTT. Translating gives CASSPHERGGNTIYF.

This clone was seen only once. The chain uses TRBV11-1 and TRBJ2-7; TRBD2 aligns across 7 bases. This CDR3 contains 13 residues. Per the germline V gene, CDR1 is SGHAT and CDR2 is FQDESV (reference sequence). After removal of 3 bases from V and 4 bases from J, the junction contained 3 bases not matched to a gene. The CDR3 loop is CASSFAGEYEQYF. The CDR3 bases are TGTGCCAGCAGCTTTGCGGGGGAATACGAGCAGTACTTC.

The chain joins TRBV19 to TRBJ2-1; 8 positions agree with TRBD2. This CDR3 contains 14 residues. Germline trimming cut 5 bases from V and 4 bases from J; bases unmatched to any gene: 4. CDR1 LNHDA and CDR2 SQIVND come from the germline V gene (reference sequence). The CDR3 spells CASSPGLGYNEQFF. As DNA, the CDR3 is TGTGCCAGTAGTCCGGGACTAGGGTACAATGAGCAGTTCTTC.

The chain joins TRBV18 to TRBJ2-3; TRBD1 aligns across 8 bases. The ends lost 3 bases at V and 2 bases at J; junction bases unmatched: 7. This CDR3 is 16 amino acids long. The germline CDR1 and CDR2 sequences are KGHSH and LQKENI. The CDR3: CASSPAGQGPTDTQYF. As DNA, the CDR3 is TGTGCCAGCTCACCTGCCGGACAGGGTCCCACAGATACGCAGTATTTT. The entire variable domain, with the rest obtained from reference TRBV18 and TRBJ2-3, is as follows: NAGVMQNPRHLVRRRGQEARLRCSPMKGHSHVYWYRQLPEEGLKFMVYLQKENIIDESGMPKERFSAEFPKEGPSILRIQQVVRGDSAAYFCASSPAGQGPTDTQYFGPGTRLTVL.

This clone appeared once. J is TRBJ2-3 and V is TRBV9; D gene uncertain. V was pared by 0 bases and J by 2 bases, with 7 bases between. CDR1 is SGDLS and CDR2 is YYNGEE in the germline V gene. CDR3 length: 14 amino acids. CDR3 sequence reads: CASSVAAYTDTQYF. DNA of the CDR3: TGTGCCAGCAGCGTAGCAGCGTACACAGATACGCAGTATTTT.

In nucleotides, the CDR3 is TGTGCCAGCAGCTCGGGACTAGACCCCGATACGCAGTATTTT. It yields the protein CASSSGLDPDTQYF. This chain joins TRBV7-2 and TRBJ2-3, with 8 bases matching TRBD2. In germline, CDR1 is SGHTA, CDR2 FQGNSA. The CDR3 runs to 14 residues. With V trimmed by 4 bases and J by 6 bases, 6 bases remained unmatched.

This clone was seen once. The chain joins TRBV28 to TRBJ1-1; D is possibly TRBD1 (6 bases). CDR1 is MDHEN and CDR2 is SYDVKM in the germline V gene. Trimming shortened V by 3 bases and J by 0 bases, and 11 bases separated the two germline ends. The CDR3 length is 15 residues. For the CDR3, the DNA is TGTGCCAGCAGTTTGCCCCCAGGGGTGAACACTGAAGCTTTCTTT. Amino acid sequence: CASSLPPGVNTEAFF.

The chain employs TRBV19 and TRBJ1-5, with D hard to call. Germline CDR1 LNHDA, CDR2 SQIVND (reference sequence). This CDR3 has 13 amino acids. V was clipped by 3 bases and J by 9 bases, with 12 bases between them. The CDR3: CASSIAILRPQHF. The CDR3 nucleotides are TGTGCCAGTAGTATCGCCATCCTAAGGCCCCAGCATTTT. The complete variable domain, with remaining parts taken from reference TRBV19 and TRBJ1-5, reads DGGITQSPKYLFRKEGQNVTLSCEQNLNHDAMYWYRQDPGQGLRLIYYSQIVNDFQKGDIAEGYSVSREKKESFPLTVTSAQKNPTAFYLCASSIAILRPQHFGDGTRLSIL.

The rearrangement uses TRBV2 and TRBJ2-5, with 9 positions matching TRBD2. Germline-derived CDR1 and CDR2 are SNHLY and FYNNEI. This CDR3 contains 15 residues. V was pared by 7 bases and J by 4 bases, with 10 bases of the junction left unmatched. CDR3 DNA: TGTGCCAGCATGGTGCCTAGCGGGGTTGTAGAGACCCAGTACTTC. Its protein product is CASMVPSGVVETQYF.

The chain combines TRBV5-1 with TRBJ1-2, with TRBD1 matching over 7 bases. The CDR3 loop spans 13 amino acids. Per the germline V gene, CDR1 is SGHRS and CDR2 is YFSETQ. The ends lost 5 bases at V and 5 bases at J; junction bases unmatched: 6. CDR3 residues: CASRQDREYGYTF. Written as DNA, the CDR3 is TGCGCCAGCAGACAAGACAGGGAATATGGCTACACCTTC.

This clone was seen a single time. V gene TRBV28 combines with J gene TRBJ2-5; 7 nucleotides line up with TRBD1. The CDR3 covers 13 residues. V lost 2 bases and J lost 4; bases outside the gene matches: 1. Germline-derived CDR1 and CDR2 are MDHEN and SYDVKM. The CDR3 region has the DNA TGTGCCAGCAGTTTACCAGGGGGAGAGACCCAGTACTTC. Its protein is CASSLPGGETQYF.

The chain carries TRBV25-1 and TRBJ2-1; D remains ambiguous. The germline CDR1 and CDR2 sequences are MGHDK and SYGVNS. Trimming removed 4 bases from V and 6 bases from J, with 10 bases in between. The CDR3 is made up of 13 amino acids. The CDR3 here is CASSGLVINEQFF. For the CDR3, the DNA is TGTGCCAGCAGTGGGCTCGTAATCAATGAGCAGTTCTTC. The full variable domain, rest sourced from reference TRBV25-1 and TRBJ2-1, is EADIYQTPRYLVIGTGKKITLECSQTMGHDKMYWYQQDPGMELHLIHYSYGVNSTEKGDLSSESTVSRIRTEHFPLTLESARPSHTSQYLCASSGLVINEQFFGPGTRLTVL.

The chain uses TRBV25-1 and TRBJ1-1; D gene ambiguous. The ends were cut back, 7 bases at V and 8 bases at J, with 11 bases in the middle. CDR1 and CDR2 (germline): MGHDK, SYGVNS. This CDR3 is built from 11 residues. In nucleotides, the CDR3 is TGTGCCAGCAAGATCGGGAGGGAAGCTTTCTTT. Amino acid sequence: CASKIGREAFF. Full variable domain (outside the CDR3, taken from reference TRBV25-1 and TRBJ1-1): EADIYQTPRYLVIGTGKKITLECSQTMGHDKMYWYQQDPGMELHLIHYSYGVNSTEKGDLSSESTVSRIRTEHFPLTLESARPSHTSQYLCASKIGREAFFGQGTRLTVV.

CDR3 bases: TGTGCCAGACGTCACGGGACAGGGACGTCTGGCTACACCTTC. Translating it yields CARRHGTGTSGYTF. This chain joins TRBV2 and TRBJ1-2; 9 bases match TRBD1. J was trimmed by 7 bases and V by 9 bases; bases with no gene match: 12. Germline-derived CDR1 and CDR2 are SNHLY and FYNNEI. This CDR3 has 14 amino acids.